This T cell receptor (beta chain) was sequenced for a study of long-term antiretroviral therapy in people with HIV. About the study: Specimens dating back about a decade before the 2015 immediate-ART recommendation are the oldest included.

The libraries were made with immunoSEQ v3.0 at survey level. Assay: immunoSEQ multiplex PCR; the TCRdb copy retains only in-frame clones and omits some. Of some 40,000 clones in the sample, 85% to 90% were seen once. CDR1 MNHNS and CDR2 SASEGT come from the germline V gene. The CDR3 is made up of 12 amino acids. The V and J ends lost 6 bases and 7 bases, in that order; junction bases with no gene match: 6. Concerning this clone: Its antigen is currently unknown.

The study's findings and limits: Versus controls, repertoires in people with HIV had narrower CDR3 length ranges.

The sequence was collected from a woman between 50 and 59 years old with HIV. The source material was unsorted PBMCs, sampled 3.1 years after starting antiretroviral therapy. The chain has TRBV6-1 and TRBJ2-7, with 7 bases that match TRBD1. The chain's CDR3 is CASSDRVGEQYF. CDR3 sequence (DNA): TGTGCCAGCAGCGACAGGGTGGGGGAGCAGTACTTC.